This TCR beta chain came from a study of blood T cell repertoires in COVID-19. At the level of the study: Specimens from acute and convalescent COVID-19 originated in the United States, Italy and Spain. Sample material is recorded as cDNA or gDNA derived from T cells, B-cell-depleted T cells, or PBMCs.

Germline-derived CDR1 and CDR2 are SGHDT and YYEEEE. The CDR3 runs 16 residues. Trimming took off 6 bases at V and 5 bases at J, with 23 bases between the two ends. In the original workflow: By means of reference gene primer amplification, nucleated cell counts were estimated. Clones were sequenced by immunoSEQ multiplex PCR, and TCRdb holds only the in-frame ones, with some missing. The V and J calls and the clone size are those of that table, but D and trimming were determined from the DNA. The table shows around 240,000 clones, with 84% occurring only once. Sequenced sample: peripheral blood. The TCR was taken from a woman aged 40 to 50 who had recovered from COVID-19. This chain connects TRBV5-6 to TRBJ1-1; tentative D call: TRBD1 (6 bases). The CDR3 region has the DNA TGTGCCAGCACCTCACGCCCCGAACAGGGACGAACTGAAGCTTTCTTT. Its translation: CASTSRPEQGRTEAFF.